This T cell receptor (beta chain) was recovered during a study of blood T cells in healthy people across ages. General study results and limits: The recorded TCR beta diversity per million T cells decreased in a roughly linear manner with age.

The CDR3 has 14 residues. The ends were cut back, 1 base at V and 4 bases at J, with 9 bases in the middle. Germline V gene lookup returns CDR1 SGHTA and CDR2 FQGNSA. A J-beta primer mix and a sample-barcoded 5' primer were used in a second PCR of roughly 6 to 11 cycles. MiXCR, run by TCRdb on the 5' RACE reads, gives a single entry per CDR3 protein. The table shows about 780,000 distinct CDR3 sequences, with 46% occurring only once. This clonotype turned up a few times. Its antigen is unidentified. The sequenced sample was blood. The V call is TRBV7-2, the J call TRBJ2-3; D is unclear. The receptor comes from a man at least 80 years old in good health. CDR3 DNA: TGTGCCAGCAGCTTAGAGTGGGCGGCAGATACGCAGTATTTT. Protein product: CASSLEWAADTQYF.